One T cell receptor beta chain is described in this entry. Its antigen is still unknown. No quality values exist for individual bases; no much larger clone is one base distant. The source of the sample is a study of vaccination and CD4 T cells after COVID-19 (dated by TCRdb to 2022 to 2024). A note on the overall study: Convalescent patients had a positive SARS-CoV-2 result on nasal swab PCR, and of these patients, some ten had mild disease and one had severe disease. Overlapping spike peptide pools from SARS-CoV-2 and from the common cold coronaviruses HCoV-NL63, HCoV-OC43 and HCoV-229E were used as culture stimuli. In control cultures, a CEFX viral epitope pool was used as positive control, an HIV-1 Nef peptide pool was used as negative control, or no peptide was added. Post-vaccine blood samples were collected a median of about 66 days after the second vaccine dose, ranging from about 13 to 241 days. Each participant got two doses of either the Pfizer-BioNTech BNT162b2 vaccine (n=8) or the Moderna mRNA-1273 vaccine (n=2). In the convalescent cohort there were six males and four females, among whom were two Hispanic individuals, seven Caucasians, two Asians and one multiracial person. Post-COVID blood samples were collected from convalescent patients a median of approximately 100 days after diagnosis, with a range of roughly 30 to 161 days. The spike-specific CD4+ TCR repertoire was compared before and after mRNA vaccination in over nine COVID-19 convalescent patients and a few infection-naive healthy vaccine recipients. Findings and caveats that apply to the study as a whole: An increase in the median number of SARS-CoV-2-reactive clonotypes from around 20 after infection to 35 to 40 after vaccination was observed, but the change was not found to be significant. In convalescent patients, nearly all vaccine-specific clones (304 of 307) were found to be mono-reactive for SARS-CoV-2 spike rather than cross-reactive with common cold coronaviruses. In convalescent patients, a median approximately 90% of post-vaccine SARS-CoV-2-reactive clones were detected only after vaccination, suggesting vaccine-specific priming. The study included relatively few convalescent patients and did not analyze early timepoints after natural infection.

The treatment or condition label corresponds to: roughly 11-day PBMC culture with coronavirus spike peptide pools or control peptides (ViraFEST assay). The ViraFEST assay, used in the study, expanded antigen-specific T cells with peptide pools and then identified the expanded clonotypes through TCR sequencing. The positive SARS-CoV-2 PCR tests of the convalescent patients were dated from March to December 2020, before the Alpha, Beta and Delta variants emerged in the United States. Each well held around 2 million PBMCs cultured with about 9.8 ug/ml peptide pools in IMDM containing approximately 5% human AB serum and roughly 9 IU/ml IL-2. Half of the culture medium was replaced with fresh IL-2-containing medium on days 3 and 7. After less than 12 days of culture, CD4+ T cells were isolated by negative selection using the EasySep CD4+ T cell isolation kit. Ficoll-Paque Plus gradient centrifugation was used to isolate PBMCs from whole blood, and the isolated PBMCs were then either used fresh or cryopreserved at -140C. Culture conditions were generally each tested in triplicate wells.

Library preparation employed PCR. TCR sequencing of DNA from cultured CD4+ T cells used the Oncomine TCR Beta short-read assay at the Johns Hopkins FTIC core. Genomic DNA was extracted from the cultured CD4+ T cells with the QIAamp micro DNA kit. The Oncomine TCR Beta libraries from cultured CD4+ T cells were pooled using unique dual indexes and then sequenced on an Illumina iSeq 100. Per the original workflow: Non-productive sequences were removed, and CDR3s not starting with C, not ending with F or W, or shorter than 7 amino acids were discarded. The MANAFEST web application identified antigen-specific clonotypes by comparing peptide-stimulated wells against reference wells and other culture wells. For a clone to be called positive, the clone needed an FDR below 0.05, an odds ratio above 5, and a productive frequency above 0.1% in at least two of three replicate wells. A clonotype counted as cross-reactive if it showed significant expansion both in the SARS-CoV-2 spike wells and in at least one common cold coronavirus spike condition. Similarity between CDR3 sequences was evaluated in R version 3.6.1 using Levenshtein distances (stringdist) and unrooted phylogenetic trees (ape). TCRdb passed the public sequencing reads through fastp at Q25 and MiXCR, retaining productive beta sequences. One record per CDR3 amino acid sequence lists the most common genes and DNA. TCRdb's processing, not the study's, gives the V and J calls here. Across this sample there are about 21,000 distinct CDR3 sequences, with around 50% seen only once. Clones ranked in the top ten supply 16% of the sample.

Clipping removes 2 bases from V and 0 bases from J, with 6 as the unmatched junction base count. Including the terminal cysteine and phenylalanine, the CDR3 comprises 16 residues. CDR3 DNA is the only sequence kept; it has 48 bases, read in frame from the first base. Via the germline V gene (reference sequence), CDR1 is DFQATT and CDR2 SNEGSKA. This clonotype was obtained from a human donor who had recovered from COVID-19. The chain employs TRBV20-1 and TRBJ2-2, and 7 bases in between align with TRBD1. The specimen was CD4+ T cells from blood, cultured in vitro. This receptor has the CDR3 CSARNYRGPNTGELFF. The nucleotides are TGCAGTGCTAGAAATTACAGGGGACCGAACACCGGGGAGCTGTTTTTT.